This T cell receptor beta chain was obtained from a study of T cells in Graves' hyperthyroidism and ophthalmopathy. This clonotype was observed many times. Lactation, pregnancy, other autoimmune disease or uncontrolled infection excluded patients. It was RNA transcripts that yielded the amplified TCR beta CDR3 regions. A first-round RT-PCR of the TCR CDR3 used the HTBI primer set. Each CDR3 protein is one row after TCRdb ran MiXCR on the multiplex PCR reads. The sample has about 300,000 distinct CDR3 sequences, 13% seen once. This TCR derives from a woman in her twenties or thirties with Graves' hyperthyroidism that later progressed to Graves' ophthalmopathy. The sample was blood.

The CDR3 reads CASSYGGPPGDTQYF. CDR3 coding DNA: TGTGCCAGCAGTTACGGGGGGCCCCCGGGAGATACGCAGTATTTT. This rearrangement joins TRBV6-5 to TRBJ2-3; D tentatively fits TRBD1 or TRBD2 (6 bases each). From germline, CDR1 is MNHEY and CDR2 SVGAGI. Trimming removed 2 bases at V and 5 bases at J, with 14 bases between. The CDR3 extends over 15 amino acids.